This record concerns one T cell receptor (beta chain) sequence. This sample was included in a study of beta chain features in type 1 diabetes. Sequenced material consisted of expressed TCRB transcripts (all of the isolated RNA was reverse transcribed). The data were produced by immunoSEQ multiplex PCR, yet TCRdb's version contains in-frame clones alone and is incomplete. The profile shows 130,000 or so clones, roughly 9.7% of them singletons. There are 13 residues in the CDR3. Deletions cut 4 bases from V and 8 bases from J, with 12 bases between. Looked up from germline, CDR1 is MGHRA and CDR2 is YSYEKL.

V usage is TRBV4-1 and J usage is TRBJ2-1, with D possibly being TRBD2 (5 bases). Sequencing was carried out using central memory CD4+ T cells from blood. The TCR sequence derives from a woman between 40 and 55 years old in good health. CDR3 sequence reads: CASSLLVGDEQFF. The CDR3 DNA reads TGCGCCAGCAGCCTCCTGGTCGGGGATGAGCAGTTCTTC.